This T cell receptor (beta chain) was documented in a study of CXCR3-negative and CXCR3-positive naive CD8 T cells. At a few hundred thousand cells each, triplicate sorts were carried out for each CD8+ T cell subset. The TRB libraries of cDNA were built by UMI-labeled 5' RACE. TCRdb reprocessed the 5' RACE reads and keeps a single row for each CDR3 protein, giving no DNA. The ten top clones account for around 0.36%, within a sample of over 95,000 distinct CDR3 sequences. A remark on this clonotype: The antigen remains unidentified.

Findings and caveats of the study: Freshly isolated PBMCs were used in most assays, given partial CXCR3 loss after freezing. Memory cells diverged, while naive CXCR3-positive and CXCR3-negative cells had similar TRBV-TRBJ usage. CXCR3-negative naive cells had less hydrophobic TRB CDR3s than did CXCR3-positive naive cells.

The CDR3 is 15 residues long. The germline CDR1 and CDR2 sequences are ENHRY and SYGVKD. Sequencing was performed on naive CXCR3+ CD8+ T cells from blood. Stated subset: CD45RO-CCR7+CD27+CD95- naive CD8+ T cells expressing CXCR3 (TNR3+). The sequence was collected from a human donor in good health. Some clones in this sample may be carry-over from other donors' samples. This chain connects TRBV10-3 to TRBJ1-2; the D call from TCRdb, TRBD1, cannot be confirmed without DNA. The CDR3 reads CAISPDRGWYYGYTF.